One sample yielded the 3 T cell receptor beta chains listed below, sequenced in a study of CD8+ T cells in alopecia areata. RNA extraction was followed by reverse transcription into cDNA, which acted as the sequencing template. The data were produced by immunoSEQ multiplex PCR, yet TCRdb's version contains in-frame clones alone and is incomplete. In the table there are 150,000 to 200,000 clones, roughly 50% of which are singletons. As to treatment: oral pan-JAK inhibitor, 5-10 mg twice daily. The sample here was CD4+ T cells sorted from blood, taken at week 24, from a patient treated with tofacitinib. These receptors were obtained from a human donor with alopecia areata.

The genes are TRBV15 and TRBJ2-1; D gene ambiguous. The CDR3 is 15 amino acids. Germline lookup yields CDR1 LNHNV and CDR2 YYDKDF (reference sequence). V lost 5 bases, J lost 1 base, and 12 bases lay in between. The CDR3 DNA sequence: TGTGCCACCAGCGGAAGCTACCGGTCCTACAATGAGCAGTTCTTC. Its translation: CATSGSYRSYNEQFF.

This clone was detected only once. The chain joins TRBV4-2 to TRBJ1-4, with unresolved D. The ends were cut back, 1 base at V and 4 bases at J, with 4 bases in the middle. The germline CDR1 and CDR2 sequences are LGHNA and YNFKEQ. The CDR3 is made up of 13 amino acids. The CDR3 reads CASSQALNEKLFF. The CDR3, as DNA: TGTGCCAGCAGCCAAGCCCTTAATGAAAAACTGTTTTTT.

The rearrangement links TRBV7-9 to TRBJ1-3, with no clear D. V lost 5 bases and J 0 bases, leaving 8 bases between the germline ends. The CDR3 extends over 14 amino acids. Germline V gene lookup returns CDR1 SEHNR and CDR2 FQNEAQ (reference sequence). This CDR3 reads CASSRQYSGNTIYF. The CDR3 nucleotides read TGTGCCAGCAGCCGGCAGTACTCTGGAAACACCATATATTTT.